This paragraph reports one T cell receptor beta chain. The data originate from a study of Graves' ophthalmopathy and Graves' hyperthyroidism. Amplification of the TCR beta CDR3 regions used RNA transcripts (as template). Amplification began with first-round RT-PCR using HTBI primers, then second-round multiplex PCR was performed. TCRdb independently ran MiXCR on the multiplex PCR reads; one entry per CDR3 protein. The data hold about 700,000 distinct CDR3 sequences, with roughly two fifths observed a single time. CDR1 is SEHNR, CDR2 FQNEAQ, per germline (reference sequence). The CDR3 has 14 residues. Trimming shortened V by 5 bases and J by 2 bases, and 13 bases separated the two germline ends.

The receptor was isolated from an adult man with Graves' ophthalmopathy. This sequence joins TRBV7-9 and TRBJ2-7; no reliable D call. The sequenced sample was peripheral blood. CDR3 sequence (DNA): TGTGCCAGCAGCCTCAACATGATCCCCTACGAGCAGTACTTC. It codes for CASSLNMIPYEQYF.